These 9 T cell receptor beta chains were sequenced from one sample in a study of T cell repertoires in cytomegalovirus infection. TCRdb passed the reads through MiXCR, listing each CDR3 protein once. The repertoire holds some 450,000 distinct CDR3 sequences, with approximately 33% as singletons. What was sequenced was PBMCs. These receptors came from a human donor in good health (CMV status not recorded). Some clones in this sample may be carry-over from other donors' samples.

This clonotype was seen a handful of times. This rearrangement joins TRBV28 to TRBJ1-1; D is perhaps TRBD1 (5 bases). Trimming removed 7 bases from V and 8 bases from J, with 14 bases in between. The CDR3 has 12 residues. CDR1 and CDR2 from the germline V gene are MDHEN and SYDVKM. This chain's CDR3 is CASTDPGIEAFF. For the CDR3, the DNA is TGTGCCAGCACCGACCCAGGGATCGAAGCTTTCTTT.

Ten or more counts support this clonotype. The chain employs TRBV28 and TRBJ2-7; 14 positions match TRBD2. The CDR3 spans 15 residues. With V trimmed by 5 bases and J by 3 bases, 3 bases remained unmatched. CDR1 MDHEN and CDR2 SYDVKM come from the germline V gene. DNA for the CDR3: TGTGCCAGCAGTCCCGGGACTAGCGGGGGCTACGAGCAGTACTTC. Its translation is CASSPGTSGGYEQYF.

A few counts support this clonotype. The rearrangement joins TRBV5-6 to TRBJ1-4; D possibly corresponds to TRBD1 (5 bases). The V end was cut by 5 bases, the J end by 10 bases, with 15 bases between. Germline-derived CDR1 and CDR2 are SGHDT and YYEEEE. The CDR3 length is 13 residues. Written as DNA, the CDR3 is TGTGCCAGCAGTCTACGACAGAATCGAAAACTGTTTTTT. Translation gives CASSLRQNRKLFF.

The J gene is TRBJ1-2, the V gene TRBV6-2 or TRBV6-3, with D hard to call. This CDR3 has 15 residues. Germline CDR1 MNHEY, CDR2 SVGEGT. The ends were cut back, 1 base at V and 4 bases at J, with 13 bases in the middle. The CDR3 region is CASSYFPEPIYGYTF. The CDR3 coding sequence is TGTGCCAGCAGTTACTTTCCGGAGCCGATCTATGGCTACACCTTC.

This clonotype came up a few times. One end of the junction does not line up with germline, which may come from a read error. The CDR3 coding sequence is TGTGCCAGCAGCTTAAGCCCTACCCCCACTACTGGGGCCAACGTCCTTACTTTC. Translation: CASSLSPTPTTGANVLTF. The chain carries TRBV7-6 and TRBJ2-6, with D maybe TRBD1 (5 bases). This CDR3 spans 18 amino acids. Germline CDR1 SGHVS, CDR2 FNYEAQ.

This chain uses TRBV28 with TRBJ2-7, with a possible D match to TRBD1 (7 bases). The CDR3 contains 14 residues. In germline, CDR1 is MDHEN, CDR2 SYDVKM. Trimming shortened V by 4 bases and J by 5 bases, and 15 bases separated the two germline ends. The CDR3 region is CASSWGRGVHEQYF. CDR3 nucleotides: TGTGCCAGCAGTTGGGGCAGGGGGGTCCACGAGCAGTACTTC.

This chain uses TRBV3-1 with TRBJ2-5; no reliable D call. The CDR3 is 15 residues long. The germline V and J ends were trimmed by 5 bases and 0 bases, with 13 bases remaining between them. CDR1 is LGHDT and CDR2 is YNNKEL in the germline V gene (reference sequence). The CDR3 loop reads CASSKTNPYQETQYF. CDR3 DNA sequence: TGTGCCAGCAGCAAGACAAATCCGTACCAAGAGACCCAGTACTTC.

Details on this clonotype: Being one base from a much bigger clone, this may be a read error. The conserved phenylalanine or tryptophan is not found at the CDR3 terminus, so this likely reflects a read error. CDR3 DNA sequence: TGTGCCAGCAGCTCAGTGTGGGACAGTTCCTACGAGCAGTACTTA. It codes for CASSSVWDSSYEQYL. The rearrangement joins TRBV7-2 to TRBJ2-7, with 7 bases lining up with TRBD1. With V trimmed by 4 bases and J by 1 base, 7 bases remained unmatched. CDR3 size: 15 residues. CDR1 and CDR2 (germline): SGHTA, FQGNSA.

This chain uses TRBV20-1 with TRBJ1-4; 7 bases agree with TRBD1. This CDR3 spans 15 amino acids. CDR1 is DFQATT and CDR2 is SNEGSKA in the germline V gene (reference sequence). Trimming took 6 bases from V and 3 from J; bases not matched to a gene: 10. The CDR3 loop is CSALRQGRANEKLFF. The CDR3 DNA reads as TGCAGTGCCTTGAGACAGGGTCGAGCTAATGAAAAACTGTTTTTT.